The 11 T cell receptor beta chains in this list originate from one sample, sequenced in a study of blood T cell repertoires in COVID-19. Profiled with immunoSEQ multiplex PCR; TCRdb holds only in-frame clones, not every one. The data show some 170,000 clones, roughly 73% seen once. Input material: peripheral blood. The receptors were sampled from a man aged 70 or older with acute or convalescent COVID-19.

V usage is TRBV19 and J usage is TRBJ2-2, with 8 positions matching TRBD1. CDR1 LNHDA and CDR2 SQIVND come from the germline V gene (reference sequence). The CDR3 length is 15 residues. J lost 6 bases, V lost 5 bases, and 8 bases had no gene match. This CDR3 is CASSLRSGGSGELFF. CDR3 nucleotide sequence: TGTGCCAGTAGTCTACGTTCAGGGGGCTCCGGGGAGCTGTTTTTT.

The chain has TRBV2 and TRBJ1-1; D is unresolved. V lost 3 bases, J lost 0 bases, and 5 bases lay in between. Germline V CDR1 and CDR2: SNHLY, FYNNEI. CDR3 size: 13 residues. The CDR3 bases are TGTGCCAGCAGTGAGGCCATGAACACTGAAGCTTTCTTT. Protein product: CASSEAMNTEAFF.

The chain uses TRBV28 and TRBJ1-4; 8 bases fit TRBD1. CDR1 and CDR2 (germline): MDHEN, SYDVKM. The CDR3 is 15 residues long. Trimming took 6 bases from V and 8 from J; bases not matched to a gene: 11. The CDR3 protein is CASRPRQGAREKLFF. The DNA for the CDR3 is TGTGCCAGCAGGCCCAGGCAGGGGGCGCGGGAAAAACTGTTTTTT.

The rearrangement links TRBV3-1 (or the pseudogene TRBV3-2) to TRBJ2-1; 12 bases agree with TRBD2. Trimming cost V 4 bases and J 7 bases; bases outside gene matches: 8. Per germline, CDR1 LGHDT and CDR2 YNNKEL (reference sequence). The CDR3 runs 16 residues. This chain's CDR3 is CASSRLTSGGGNEQFF. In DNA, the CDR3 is TGTGCCAGCAGCCGCCTGACTAGCGGGGGAGGGAATGAGCAGTTCTTC.

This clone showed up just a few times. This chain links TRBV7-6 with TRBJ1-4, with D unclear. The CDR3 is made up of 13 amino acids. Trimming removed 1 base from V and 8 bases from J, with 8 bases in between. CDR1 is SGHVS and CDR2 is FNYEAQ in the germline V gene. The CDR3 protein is CASSLGGGEKLFF. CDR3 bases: TGTGCCAGCAGCTTAGGGGGAGGAGAAAAACTGTTTTTT.

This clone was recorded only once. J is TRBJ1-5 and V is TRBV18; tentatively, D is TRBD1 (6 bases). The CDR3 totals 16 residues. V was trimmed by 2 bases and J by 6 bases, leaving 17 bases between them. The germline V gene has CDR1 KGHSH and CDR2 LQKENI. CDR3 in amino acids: CASSPSLRGDSQPQHF. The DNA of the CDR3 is TGTGCCAGCTCACCATCTCTCAGGGGAGATAGTCAGCCCCAGCATTTT.

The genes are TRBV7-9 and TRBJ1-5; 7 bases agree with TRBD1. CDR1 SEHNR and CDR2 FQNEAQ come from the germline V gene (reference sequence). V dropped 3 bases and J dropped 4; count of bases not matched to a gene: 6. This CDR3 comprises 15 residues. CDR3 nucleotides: TGTGCCAGCAGCTTGGGTAGGGGGCAGAATCAGCCCCAGCATTTT. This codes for CASSLGRGQNQPQHF. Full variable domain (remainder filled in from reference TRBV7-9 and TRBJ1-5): DTGVSQNPRHKITKRGQNVTFRCDPISEHNRLYWYRQTLGQGPEFLTYFQNEAQLEKSRLLSDRFSAERPKGSFSTLEIQRTEQGDSAMYLCASSLGRGQNQPQHFGDGTRLSIL.

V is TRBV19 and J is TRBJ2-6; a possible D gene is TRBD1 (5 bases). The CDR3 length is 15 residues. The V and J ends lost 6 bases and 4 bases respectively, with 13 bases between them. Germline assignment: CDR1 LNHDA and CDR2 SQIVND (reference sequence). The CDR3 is CASSPGGAGANVLTF. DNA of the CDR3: TGTGCCAGTAGCCCTGGTGGGGCCGGGGCCAACGTCCTGACTTTC. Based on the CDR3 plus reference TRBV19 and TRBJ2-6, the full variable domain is DGGITQSPKYLFRKEGQNVTLSCEQNLNHDAMYWYRQDPGQGLRLIYYSQIVNDFQKGDIAEGYSVSREKKESFPLTVTSAQKNPTAFYLCASSPGGAGANVLTFGAGSRLTVL.

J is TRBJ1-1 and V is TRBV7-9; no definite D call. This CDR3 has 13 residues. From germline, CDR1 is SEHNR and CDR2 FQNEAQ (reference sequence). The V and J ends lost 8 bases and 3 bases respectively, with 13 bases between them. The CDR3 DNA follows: TGTGCCAGCGGGTTCAGCCGGGACACTGAAGCTTTCTTT. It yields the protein CASGFSRDTEAFF.

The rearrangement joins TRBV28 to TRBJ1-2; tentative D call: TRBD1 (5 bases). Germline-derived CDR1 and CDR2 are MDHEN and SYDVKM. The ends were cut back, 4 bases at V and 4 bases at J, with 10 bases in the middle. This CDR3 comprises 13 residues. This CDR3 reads CASSSRGTYGYTF. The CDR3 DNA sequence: TGTGCCAGCAGTTCCCGGGGGACCTATGGCTACACCTTC.

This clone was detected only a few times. In DNA, the CDR3 is TGTGCCAGCGGGGGGATGACGGGCTCGGAGACCCAGTACTTC. Translated: CASGGMTGSETQYF. The rearrangement joins TRBV7-2 to TRBJ2-5; D might be TRBD2 (6 bases). The germline V and J ends were trimmed by 8 bases and 5 bases, with 18 bases remaining between them. The CDR3 contains 14 residues. Looked up from germline, CDR1 is SGHTA and CDR2 is FQGNSA.